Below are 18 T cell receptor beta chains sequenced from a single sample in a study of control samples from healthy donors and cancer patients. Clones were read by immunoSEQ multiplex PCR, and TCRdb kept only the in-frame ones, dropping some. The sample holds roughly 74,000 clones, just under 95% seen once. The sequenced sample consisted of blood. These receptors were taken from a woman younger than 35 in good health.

DNA of the CDR3: TGTGCCAGCAGTTCCACAGGGACTGTCTATGGCTACACCTTC. Translating gives CASSSTGTVYGYTF. The V call is TRBV6-5, the J call TRBJ1-2; a weak D match, TRBD1 (6 bases). Between the trimmed V and J ends, which lost 4 bases and 4 bases, there was a span of 13 bases. This CDR3 is built from 14 residues. From germline, CDR1 is MNHEY and CDR2 SVGAGI.

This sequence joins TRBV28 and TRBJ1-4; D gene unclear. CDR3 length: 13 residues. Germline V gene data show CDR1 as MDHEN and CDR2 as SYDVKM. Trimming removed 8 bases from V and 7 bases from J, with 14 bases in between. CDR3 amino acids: CASDDSKIEKLFF. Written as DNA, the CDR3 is TGTGCCAGCGACGACTCTAAAATTGAAAAACTGTTTTTT. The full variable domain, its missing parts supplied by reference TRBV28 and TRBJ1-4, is DVKVTQSSRYLVKRTGEKVFLECVQDMDHENMFWYRQDPGLGLRLIYFSYDVKMKEKGDIPEGYSVSREKKERFSLILESASTNQTSMYLCASDDSKIEKLFFGSGTQLSVL.

The CDR3 DNA is TGTGCCAGCAGATCGGACACCCGGCGGTACGAGCAGTACTTC. Encoded protein: CASRSDTRRYEQYF. The V call is TRBV28, the J call TRBJ2-7, with D possibly being TRBD1 (5 bases). Germline lookup yields CDR1 MDHEN and CDR2 SYDVKM. This CDR3 spans 14 amino acids. Trimming pared 6 bases from V and 4 bases from J, leaving 16 bases between.

The CDR3 DNA reads TGTGCCAGCAGTGAACGGGGCGGGCAGGTCCAGTCGTATGGCTACACCTTC. It codes for CASSERGGQVQSYGYTF. This chain connects TRBV2 to TRBJ1-2; a possible D gene is TRBD1 (5 bases). The CDR3 sequence is 17 residues long. Germline-derived CDR1 and CDR2 are SNHLY and FYNNEI. Trimming shortened V by 2 bases and J by 5 bases, and 21 bases separated the two germline ends.

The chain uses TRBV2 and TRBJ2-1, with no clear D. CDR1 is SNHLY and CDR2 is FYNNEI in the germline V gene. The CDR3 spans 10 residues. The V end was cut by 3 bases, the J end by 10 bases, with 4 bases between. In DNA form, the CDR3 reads TGTGCCAGCAGTGACTGGGAGCAGTTCTTC. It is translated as CASSDWEQFF.

The CDR3 protein is CASSYSPHLGQPQHF. The CDR3, as DNA: TGTGCCAGCAGTTACTCCCCTCATTTGGGCCAGCCCCAGCATTTT. V and J are TRBV6-6 and TRBJ1-5; D is ambiguous. Between the trimmed V and J ends, which lost 0 bases and 7 bases, there was a span of 13 bases. The CDR3 runs to 15 residues. The germline V gene has CDR1 MNHNY and CDR2 SVGAGI (reference sequence).

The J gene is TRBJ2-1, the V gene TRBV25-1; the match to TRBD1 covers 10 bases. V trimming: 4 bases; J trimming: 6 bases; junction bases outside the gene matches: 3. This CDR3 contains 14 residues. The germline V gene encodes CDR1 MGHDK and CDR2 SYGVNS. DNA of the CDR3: TGTGCCAGCAGTGCTAGACAGGGGGCCAATGAGCAGTTCTTC. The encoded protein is CASSARQGANEQFF.

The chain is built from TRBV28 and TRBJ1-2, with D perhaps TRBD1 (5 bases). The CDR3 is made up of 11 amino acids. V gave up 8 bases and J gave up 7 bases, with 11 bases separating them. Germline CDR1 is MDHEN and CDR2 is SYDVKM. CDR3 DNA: TGTGCCAGCCGGGACGTCGGTGGCTACACCTTC. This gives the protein CASRDVGGYTF.

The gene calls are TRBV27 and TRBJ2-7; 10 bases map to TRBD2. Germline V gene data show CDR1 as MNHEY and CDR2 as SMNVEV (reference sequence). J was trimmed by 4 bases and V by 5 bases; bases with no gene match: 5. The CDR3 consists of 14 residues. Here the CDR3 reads CASSALAGVYEQYF. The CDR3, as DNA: TGTGCCAGCAGTGCGCTAGCGGGGGTATACGAGCAGTACTTC.

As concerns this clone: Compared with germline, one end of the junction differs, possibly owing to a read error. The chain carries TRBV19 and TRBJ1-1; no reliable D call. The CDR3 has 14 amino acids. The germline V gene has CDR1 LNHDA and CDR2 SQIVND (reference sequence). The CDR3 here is CASGILKTNTEAFF. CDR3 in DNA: TGTGCCAGTGGTATATTAAAGACGAACACTGAAGCTTTCTTT. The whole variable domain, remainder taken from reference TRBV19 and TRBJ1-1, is DGGITQSPKYLFRKEGQNVTLSCEQNLNHDAMYWYRQDPGQGLRLIYYSQIVNDFQKGDIAEGYSVSREKKESFPLTVTSAQKNPTAFYLCASGILKTNTEAFFGQGTRLTVV.

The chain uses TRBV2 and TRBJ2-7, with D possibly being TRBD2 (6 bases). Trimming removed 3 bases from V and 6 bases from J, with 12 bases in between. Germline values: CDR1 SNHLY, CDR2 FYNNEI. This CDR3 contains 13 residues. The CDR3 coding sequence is TGTGCCAGCAGTGAGACCCCCGGGGGCGAGCAGTACTTC. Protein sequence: CASSETPGGEQYF. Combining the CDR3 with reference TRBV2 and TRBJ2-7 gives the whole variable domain EPEVTQTPSHQVTQMGQEVILRCVPISNHLYFYWYRQILGQKVEFLVSFYNNEISEKSEIFDDQFSVERPDGSNFTLKIRSTKLEDSAMYFCASSETPGGEQYFGPGTRLTVT.

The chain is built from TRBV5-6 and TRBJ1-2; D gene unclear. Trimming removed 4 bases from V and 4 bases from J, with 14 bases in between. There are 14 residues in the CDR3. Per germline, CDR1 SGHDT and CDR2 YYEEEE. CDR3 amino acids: CASSQTRASYGYTF. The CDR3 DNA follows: TGTGCCAGCAGCCAGACCCGGGCGAGCTATGGCTACACCTTC.

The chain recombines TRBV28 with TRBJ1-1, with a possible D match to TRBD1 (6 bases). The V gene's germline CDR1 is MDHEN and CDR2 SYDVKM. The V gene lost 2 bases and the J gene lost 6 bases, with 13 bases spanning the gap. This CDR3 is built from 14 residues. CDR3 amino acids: CASSLATGSAEAFF. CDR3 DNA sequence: TGTGCCAGCAGTTTAGCCACAGGGAGCGCTGAAGCTTTCTTT.

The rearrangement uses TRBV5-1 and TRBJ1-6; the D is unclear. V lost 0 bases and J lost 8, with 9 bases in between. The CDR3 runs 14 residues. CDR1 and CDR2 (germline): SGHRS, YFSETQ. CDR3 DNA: TGCGCCAGCAGCTTGGTTCAGGAGGATTCACCCCTCCACTTT. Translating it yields CASSLVQEDSPLHF.

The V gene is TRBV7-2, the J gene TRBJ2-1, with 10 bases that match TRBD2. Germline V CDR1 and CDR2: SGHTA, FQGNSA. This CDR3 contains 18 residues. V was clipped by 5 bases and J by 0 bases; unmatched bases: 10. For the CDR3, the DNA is TGTGCCAGCAGCCTCTCTAGCGGGGGCCTTAGCTCCTACAATGAGCAGTTCTTC. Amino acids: CASSLSSGGLSSYNEQFF.

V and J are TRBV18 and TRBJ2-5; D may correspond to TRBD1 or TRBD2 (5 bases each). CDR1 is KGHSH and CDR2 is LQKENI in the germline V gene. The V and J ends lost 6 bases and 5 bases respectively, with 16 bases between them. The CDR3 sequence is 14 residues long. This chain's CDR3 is CASSPAGDGETQYF. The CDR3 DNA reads TGTGCCAGCTCTCCCGCCGGGGACGGGGAGACCCAGTACTTC.

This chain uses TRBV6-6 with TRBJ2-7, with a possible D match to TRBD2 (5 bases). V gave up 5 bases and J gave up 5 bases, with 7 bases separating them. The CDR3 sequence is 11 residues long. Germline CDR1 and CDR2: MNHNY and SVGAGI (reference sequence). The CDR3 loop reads CASSVGDEQYF. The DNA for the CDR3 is TGTGCCAGCAGTGTGGGAGACGAGCAGTACTTC.

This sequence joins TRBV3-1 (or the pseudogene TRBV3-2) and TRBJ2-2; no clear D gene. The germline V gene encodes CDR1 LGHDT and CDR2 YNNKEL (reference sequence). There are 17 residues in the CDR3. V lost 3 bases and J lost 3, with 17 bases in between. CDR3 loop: CASSHSKAVADTGELFF. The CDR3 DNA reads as TGTGCCAGCAGCCATTCGAAAGCCGTGGCGGACACCGGGGAGCTGTTTTTT.